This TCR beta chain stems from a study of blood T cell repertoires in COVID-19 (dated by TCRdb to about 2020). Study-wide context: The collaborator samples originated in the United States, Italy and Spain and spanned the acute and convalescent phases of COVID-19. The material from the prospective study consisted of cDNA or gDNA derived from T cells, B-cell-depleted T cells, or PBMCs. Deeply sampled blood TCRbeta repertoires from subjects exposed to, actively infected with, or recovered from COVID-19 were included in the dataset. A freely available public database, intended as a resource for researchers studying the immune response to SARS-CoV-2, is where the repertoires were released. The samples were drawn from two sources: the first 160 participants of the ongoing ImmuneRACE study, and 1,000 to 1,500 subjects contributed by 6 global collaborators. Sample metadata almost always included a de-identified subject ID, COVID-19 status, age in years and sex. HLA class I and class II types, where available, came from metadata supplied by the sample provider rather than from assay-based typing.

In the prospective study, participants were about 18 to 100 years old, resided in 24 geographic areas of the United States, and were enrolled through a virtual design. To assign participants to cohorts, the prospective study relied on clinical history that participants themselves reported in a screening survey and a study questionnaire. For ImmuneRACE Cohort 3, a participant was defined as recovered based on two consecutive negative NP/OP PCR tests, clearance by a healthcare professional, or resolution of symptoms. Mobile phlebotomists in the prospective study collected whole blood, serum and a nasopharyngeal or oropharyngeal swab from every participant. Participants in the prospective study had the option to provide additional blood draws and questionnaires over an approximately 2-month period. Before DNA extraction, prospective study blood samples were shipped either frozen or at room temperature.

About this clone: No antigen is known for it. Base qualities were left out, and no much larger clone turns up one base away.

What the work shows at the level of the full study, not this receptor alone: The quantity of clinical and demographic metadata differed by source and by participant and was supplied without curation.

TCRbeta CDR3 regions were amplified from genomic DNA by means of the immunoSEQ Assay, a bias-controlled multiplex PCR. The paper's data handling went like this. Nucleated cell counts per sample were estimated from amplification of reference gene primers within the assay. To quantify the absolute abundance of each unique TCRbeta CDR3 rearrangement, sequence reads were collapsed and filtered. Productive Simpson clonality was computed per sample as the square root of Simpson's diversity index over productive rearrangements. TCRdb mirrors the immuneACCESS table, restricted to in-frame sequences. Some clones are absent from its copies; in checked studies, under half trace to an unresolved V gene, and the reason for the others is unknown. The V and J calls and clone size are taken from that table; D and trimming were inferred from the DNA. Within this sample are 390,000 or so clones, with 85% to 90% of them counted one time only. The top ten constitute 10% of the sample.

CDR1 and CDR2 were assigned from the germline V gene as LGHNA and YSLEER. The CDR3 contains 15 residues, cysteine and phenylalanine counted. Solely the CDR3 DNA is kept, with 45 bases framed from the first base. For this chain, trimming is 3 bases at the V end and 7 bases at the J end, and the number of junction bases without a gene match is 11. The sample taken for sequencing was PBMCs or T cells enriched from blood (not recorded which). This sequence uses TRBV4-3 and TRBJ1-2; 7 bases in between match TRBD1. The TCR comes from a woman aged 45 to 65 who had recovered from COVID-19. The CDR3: CASSQETRGRGGYTF. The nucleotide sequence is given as TGCGCCAGCAGCCAGGAGACAAGGGGGCGAGGTGGCTACACCTTC.